The 13 T cell receptor beta chains reported below all come from one sample, sequenced in a study. MiXCR, applied by TCRdb to the RT-PCR reads, yields one record per CDR3 protein. The data hold about 700,000 distinct CDR3 sequences, with approximately 14% observed a single time. Sequences were obtained from memory CD4+ T cells from blood. These receptors were obtained from a female donor in good health, serving as a healthy control.

The chain links TRBV2 to TRBJ2-3; 7 nucleotides match TRBD2. This CDR3 contains 14 residues. Germline CDR1 SNHLY, CDR2 FYNNEI. J lost 2 bases, V lost 8 bases, and 7 bases had no gene match. The DNA for the CDR3 is TGTGCCAGCCGAAGGGCGGGGGACACAGATACGCAGTATTTT. It translates to CASRRAGDTDTQYF.

This chain links TRBV7-3 with TRBJ2-1; the D gene is possibly TRBD1 (7 bases). Germline V gene sequence: CDR1 SGHTA, CDR2 FQGTGA. This CDR3 has 16 amino acids. Deletions cut 5 bases from V and 6 bases from J, with 20 bases between. The CDR3: CASSLQGTLRGNEQFF. DNA of the CDR3: TGTGCCAGCAGCCTACAGGGGACTTTACGGGGCAATGAGCAGTTCTTC.

The V call is TRBV18, the J call TRBJ2-5; D possibly uses TRBD1 or TRBD2 (5 bases each). Trimming left V 9 bases short and J 5 bases short, with 22 bases between. The CDR3 contains 15 residues. The germline V gene has CDR1 KGHSH and CDR2 LQKENI. For the CDR3, the DNA is TGTGCCAGTTCCCCGGGGAGTCCTCGACAGGAGACCCAGTACTTC. It codes for CASSPGSPRQETQYF.

This clonotype occurred many times. V and J are TRBV7-3 and TRBJ1-4; TRBD1 agrees at 8 bases. CDR1 is SGHTA, CDR2 FQGTGA, per germline. Germline trimming cut 5 bases from V and 8 bases from J; bases unmatched to any gene: 10. The CDR3 totals 15 residues. The CDR3 bases are TGTGCCAGCAGCCCCCAGACAGGGGCGGAGGAAAAACTGTTTTTT. Its protein is CASSPQTGAEEKLFF.

This clonotype was detected ten times or more. The rearrangement links TRBV6-6 to TRBJ2-1; 11 bases are shared with TRBD1. From germline, CDR1 is MNHNY and CDR2 SVGAGI (reference sequence). The CDR3 is 16 residues long. Germline trimming cut 6 bases from V and 2 bases from J; bases unmatched to any gene: 6. The DNA for the CDR3 is TGTGCCAGCAGCGAGGGACAGGGGGGGGCCTACAATGAGCAGTTCTTC. Translation gives CASSEGQGGAYNEQFF.

The table lists this clonotype with many counts. V gene TRBV20-1 combines with J gene TRBJ1-6, with TRBD1 matching 11 bases. This CDR3 comprises 15 residues. Looked up from germline, CDR1 is DFQATT and CDR2 is SNEGSKA (reference sequence). V trimming: 5 bases; J trimming: 8 bases; junction bases outside the gene matches: 8. The CDR3 nucleotides read TGCAGTGCTCAGCGGACAGGGGGCTCCGATTCACCCCTCCACTTT. Its protein is CSAQRTGGSDSPLHF.

V and J are TRBV20-1 and TRBJ2-7; TRBD2 matches 7 bases. Per the germline V gene, CDR1 is DFQATT and CDR2 is SNEGSKA (reference sequence). The length of the CDR3 is 14 residues. The junction had 12 bases not matched to a gene; V was cut back by 8 bases and J by 2 bases. This CDR3 reads CSSPALADTYEQYF. Here the CDR3 DNA reads TGCAGTTCCCCCGCGCTAGCGGATACCTACGAGCAGTACTTC.

The V and J genes are TRBV2 and TRBJ2-3, with TRBD1 as a possible D gene (5 bases). This CDR3 is built from 15 residues. Germline assignment: CDR1 SNHLY and CDR2 FYNNEI. Trimming removed 3 bases from V and 0 bases from J, with 10 bases in between. This chain's CDR3 is CASSDRGYSTDTQYF. The CDR3 region has the DNA TGTGCCAGCAGTGATAGGGGCTATAGCACAGATACGCAGTATTTT.

The CDR3 DNA follows: TGTGCCACCCAACAGGGGAACTATGGCTACACCTTC. Translated: CATQQGNYGYTF. The chain joins TRBV28 to TRBJ1-2; 7 bases align to TRBD1. Germline-derived CDR1 and CDR2 are MDHEN and SYDVKM. The CDR3 covers 12 residues. The V gene end was trimmed by 10 bases and the J gene end by 2 bases; junction bases not matched to a gene: 4.

This clonotype came up many times. This rearrangement joins TRBV7-2 to TRBJ2-3, with D unclear. Trimming took off 3 bases at V and 2 bases at J, with 15 bases between the two ends. The CDR3 is 16 residues long. Germline values: CDR1 SGHTA, CDR2 FQGNSA. CDR3 sequence (DNA): TGTGCCAGCAGCTTTGGCGGTAGCTGGGACACAGATACGCAGTATTTT. This sequence encodes CASSFGGSWDTDTQYF.

This clonotype was picked up many times. The rearrangement uses TRBV6-5 and TRBJ2-1; D is perhaps TRBD1 or TRBD2 (5 bases each). The CDR3 loop spans 16 amino acids. Germline-derived CDR1 and CDR2 are MNHEY and SVGAGI. V was shortened by 1 base and J by 0 bases, with 10 bases between the two germline ends. The DNA of the CDR3 is TGTGCCAGCAGTTACTATGGGGGTCTCTCCTACAATGAGCAGTTCTTC. Amino acid sequence: CASSYYGGLSYNEQFF.

A single count supports this clonotype. V is TRBV18 and J is TRBJ1-1; D not certain. V lost 2 bases to trimming and J lost 4 bases, with 5 bases between them. The CDR3 has 12 amino acids. The germline V gene encodes CDR1 KGHSH and CDR2 LQKENI. Here the CDR3 DNA reads TGTGCCAGCTCACCATGGGCCACTGAAGCTTTCTTT. This translates into CASSPWATEAFF.

This chain connects TRBV3-1 to TRBJ1-1; D gene uncertain. Trimming took 5 bases from V and 4 from J, leaving 11 bases between them. CDR3 length: 13 amino acids. The germline CDR1 and CDR2 sequences are LGHDT and YNNKEL (reference sequence). The DNA of the CDR3 is TGTGCCAGCAGCGTGACGACGGGCACTGAAGCTTTCTTT. It encodes CASSVTTGTEAFF.